These 32 T cell receptor beta chains came from one sample sequenced in a study of regulatory T cells in long-lasting Graves disease. Time point meaning: persistent/refractory GD, antithyroid drugs over 5 years with positive TRAb. The TCR library was made from RNA extracted from PBMCs. Investigators prepared the TCR beta libraries by applying iRepertoire HTBI primers and Arm-PCR of CDR3 regions. TCRdb reprocessed the multiplex PCR reads via MiXCR and lists one record per CDR3 protein. The sample lists around 340,000 distinct CDR3 sequences, about 20% occurring once. The source material was peripheral blood mononuclear cells (PBMCs), sampled when the disease was refractory, from a patient treated with antithyroid drugs. The receptor set was obtained from a female donor with Graves disease.

The chain combines TRBV2 with TRBJ2-3, with D possibly being TRBD2 (5 bases). The CDR3 has 14 residues. V lost 8 bases to trimming and J lost 2 bases, with 14 bases between them. From germline, CDR1 is SNHLY and CDR2 FYNNEI. The CDR3 DNA reads as TGTGCCAGCTCCTGGACGGGATACACAGATACGCAGTATTTT. Encoded protein: CASSWTGYTDTQYF.

The sample holds many counts of this clonotype. This chain uses TRBV12-3 or TRBV12-4 with TRBJ1-4, with TRBD1 matching over 7 bases. CDR3 size: 16 residues. J gave up 3 bases and V 2 bases, and 6 bases lay outside the gene matches. CDR3 coding DNA: TGTGCCAGCAGTTTATTTCAGACAGGGCCTAATGAAAAACTGTTTTTT. This sequence encodes CASSLFQTGPNEKLFF.

The chain couples TRBV19 to TRBJ1-3; D not resolved. V was trimmed by 6 bases and J by 1 base, leaving 7 bases between them. The CDR3 totals 13 residues. The V gene's germline CDR1 is LNHDA and CDR2 SQIVND (reference sequence). The CDR3 nucleotides are TGTGCCAGTAGGTCCAGATCTGGAAACACCATATATTTT. Its translation is CASRSRSGNTIYF.

This clonotype has just a few counts. The chain carries TRBV20-1 and TRBJ2-7; 10 bases agree with TRBD2. V lost 4 bases and J lost 3; bases outside the gene matches: 9. This CDR3 spans 15 amino acids. The germline CDR1 and CDR2 sequences are DFQATT and SNEGSKA (reference sequence). The CDR3 bases are TGCAGTGCTACGGGTCGGCTAGCGGGGGTCTACGAGCAGTACTTC. This sequence encodes CSATGRLAGVYEQYF.

This sequence joins TRBV10-2 and TRBJ2-7; D perhaps matches TRBD1 (5 bases). Germline values: CDR1 WSHSY, CDR2 SAAADI. V lost 6 bases to trimming and J lost 6 bases, with 15 bases between them. This CDR3 is 13 amino acids long. The CDR3 loop reads CASSPPGSGEQYF. CDR3 sequence (DNA): TGCGCCAGCAGCCCCCCAGGGTCCGGCGAGCAGTACTTC.

This clonotype was recorded a few times. V usage is TRBV7-2 and J usage is TRBJ1-5, with D perhaps TRBD1 (5 bases). CDR1 is SGHTA, CDR2 FQGNSA, per germline. The V gene lost 5 bases and the J gene lost 2 bases, with 10 bases spanning the gap. CDR3 length: 14 amino acids. The CDR3 DNA reads as TGTGCCAGCAGCGGGACGGCTCGCAATCAGCCCCAGCATTTT. Translation: CASSGTARNQPQHF. The whole variable domain, remainder taken from reference TRBV7-2 and TRBJ1-5, is GAGVSQSPSNKVTEKGKDVELRCDPISGHTALYWYRQSLGQGLEFLIYFQGNSAPDKSGLPSDRFSAERTGGSVSTLTIQRTQQEDSAVYLCASSGTARNQPQHFGDGTRLSIL.

This clonotype showed up just a few times. CDR3: CASSYSGTRFPHEQYF. The CDR3 nucleotides are TGTGCCAGCAGTTACTCAGGGACTAGATTCCCCCACGAGCAGTACTTC. This chain joins TRBV6-2 or TRBV6-3 and TRBJ2-7, with TRBD2 identical over 8 bases. V lost 0 bases and J lost 5; bases outside the gene matches: 9. The CDR3 extends over 16 amino acids. Germline V gives CDR1 MNHEY, CDR2 SVGEGT.

This clonotype turned up a few times. The V call is TRBV27, the J call TRBJ2-7; 13 positions match TRBD2. The CDR3 totals 15 residues. The germline V gene has CDR1 MNHEY and CDR2 SMNVEV (reference sequence). V shed 5 bases, J shed 10 bases, and the junction held 11 bases outside the gene matches. The CDR3 nucleotides are TGTGCCAGCAGTCCCCCGGGACTAGCGGGACGGGGTCAGTACTTC. Amino acid sequence: CASSPPGLAGRGQYF.

The chain carries TRBV12-3 or TRBV12-4 and TRBJ1-4; D is perhaps TRBD1 (6 bases). CDR3 length equals 15 residues. With 6 bases removed from V and 6 bases from J, the gap between germline ends came to 17 bases. The CDR3 DNA follows: TGTGCCAGCAGCAGAAACAGGGCCAATTATGAAAAACTGTTTTTT. Translated: CASSRNRANYEKLFF.

The chain recombines TRBV10-3 with TRBJ1-5, with D possibly matching TRBD1 (6 bases). This CDR3 is 17 amino acids long. Trimming left V 3 bases short and J 3 bases short, with 18 bases between. Germline CDR1 is ENHRY and CDR2 is SYGVKD. In nucleotides, the CDR3 is TGTGCCATCAGTGAAGCAGTGGGCGGGACAACCAATCAGCCCCAGCATTTT. Protein product: CAISEAVGGTTNQPQHF.

This clonotype has only a few counts. This chain uses TRBV9 with TRBJ2-5; perhaps TRBD2 as D (5 bases). The CDR3 runs 17 residues. The V and J ends lost 2 bases and 1 base respectively, with 18 bases between them. Per germline, CDR1 SGDLS and CDR2 YYNGEE. The CDR3 reads CASSVGYVDRGQETQYF. Here the CDR3 DNA reads TGTGCCAGCAGCGTGGGGTATGTGGATCGGGGCCAAGAGACCCAGTACTTC.

The rearrangement uses TRBV20-1 and TRBJ1-5; tentative D call: TRBD1 (5 bases). Looked up from germline, CDR1 is DFQATT and CDR2 is SNEGSKA (reference sequence). Between the trimmed V and J ends, which lost 5 bases and 7 bases, there was a span of 21 bases. CDR3 size: 15 residues. This CDR3 reads CSAAYPGRPRQPQHF. The CDR3 DNA reads TGCAGTGCTGCATATCCGGGACGGCCCCGGCAGCCCCAGCATTTT.

Many counts were recorded for this clonotype. The junction shows a germline mismatch at one end, possibly a read error. This CDR3 is CASSLRPPAGWIYF. The CDR3 coding sequence is TGTGCCAGCAGTTTGAGGCCTCCCGCAGGGTGGATCTACTTC. The chain couples TRBV28 to TRBJ1-2, with a possible D match to TRBD1 (5 bases). CDR3 length: 14 amino acids. The V gene's germline CDR1 is MDHEN and CDR2 SYDVKM.

This clonotype was counted at least ten times. This chain connects TRBV12-3 or TRBV12-4 to TRBJ2-7, with D unclear. The CDR3 consists of 12 residues. V was trimmed by 5 bases and J by 5 bases, leaving 10 bases between them. The CDR3 protein is CASSPALDEQYF. The CDR3 region has the DNA TGTGCCAGCAGTCCCGCCCTCGACGAGCAGTACTTC.

This sequence joins TRBV6-5 and TRBJ2-5; a weak D match, TRBD1 (5 bases). Germline V gene lookup returns CDR1 MNHEY and CDR2 SVGAGI. V was cut by 2 bases and J by 3 bases, with 10 bases left in between. This CDR3 contains 14 residues. The CDR3 DNA reads as TGTGCCAGCAGTTACCCCAGGGCGGAAGAGACCCAGTACTTC. Protein: CASSYPRAEETQYF.

The chain couples TRBV9 to TRBJ2-7; the D gene is possibly TRBD2 (5 bases). The CDR3 sequence is 14 residues long. Trimming took 0 bases from V and 6 from J, leaving 13 bases between them. The germline V gene has CDR1 SGDLS and CDR2 YYNGEE. CDR3 coding DNA: TGTGCCAGCAGCGTAGAAGGGCTAGCTTCCGAGCAGTACTTC. It codes for CASSVEGLASEQYF.

This clonotype was recorded many times. The rearrangement links TRBV2 to TRBJ2-7; D perhaps matches TRBD1 (6 bases). This CDR3 is built from 12 residues. V dropped 5 bases and J dropped 6 bases, with 11 bases sitting between them. From germline, CDR1 is SNHLY and CDR2 FYNNEI. This chain's CDR3 is CASSLQGTEQYF. The CDR3 coding sequence is TGTGCCAGCAGTTTACAGGGAACCGAGCAGTACTTC.

At least ten counts were recorded for this clonotype. The chain couples TRBV11-2 to TRBJ1-1; D possibly corresponds to TRBD1 (5 bases). The length of the CDR3 is 14 residues. CDR1 is SGHAT and CDR2 is FQNNGV in the germline V gene. V lost 2 bases and J lost 5, with 12 bases in between. The CDR3 DNA reads as TGTGCCAGCAGCTTATTTAGGGAGGGGACTGAAGCTTTCTTT. Residues: CASSLFREGTEAFF.

As for this clonotype: One base away lies a much larger clone, so this may be a sequencing read error. The conserved closing phenylalanine or tryptophan is absent in this CDR3, likely reflecting a read error. The rearrangement joins TRBV6-2 or TRBV6-3 to TRBJ2-7; possible D gene TRBD2, 6 bases. There are 17 residues in the CDR3. V lost 4 bases to trimming and J lost 0 bases, with 19 bases between them. Germline V gene sequence: CDR1 MNHEY, CDR2 SVGEGT. The CDR3 DNA reads as TGTGCCAGCAGTTCCTCTGATCTAGCGAGCAGCTCCTACGAGCAGTACCTC. Its translation is CASSSSDLASSSYEQYL.

The V and J genes are TRBV6-1 and TRBJ2-2; TRBD2 might be the D (6 bases). V was shortened by 7 bases and J by 7 bases, with 13 bases between the two germline ends. Germline V gene sequence: CDR1 MNHNS, CDR2 SASEGT. CDR3 length equals 13 residues. CDR3 loop: CASKTGVSGELFF. In DNA, the CDR3 is TGTGCCAGCAAAACGGGAGTGAGCGGGGAGCTGTTTTTT.

A few counts support this clonotype. This chain uses TRBV20-1 with TRBJ2-2; D gene unclear. The CDR3 runs to 14 residues. The germline gives CDR1 DFQATT, CDR2 SNEGSKA (reference sequence). Trimming took off 3 bases at V and 6 bases at J, with 14 bases between the two ends. CDR3 DNA sequence: TGCAGTGCTAGTTCACTCCTTCGTTCCGGGGAGCTGTTTTTT. Translation: CSASSLLRSGELFF.

The gene calls are TRBV5-1 and TRBJ1-2, with 7 bases that match TRBD1. Germline trimming cut 0 bases from V and 5 bases from J; bases unmatched to any gene: 10. The CDR3 runs to 16 residues. Germline CDR1 is SGHRS and CDR2 is YFSETQ. CDR3 sequence reads: CASSLEGQALGYGYTF. CDR3 coding DNA: TGCGCCAGCAGCTTGGAAGGACAGGCCCTGGGATATGGCTACACCTTC.

This clonotype was observed at least ten times. The chain carries TRBV27 and TRBJ1-2; TRBD1 might be the D (6 bases). Germline V lookup: CDR1 MNHEY, CDR2 SMNVEV (reference sequence). Deletions cut 2 bases from V and 4 bases from J, with 14 bases between. This CDR3 has 15 amino acids. CDR3 protein: CASSLATDSLYGYTF. The CDR3 coding sequence is TGTGCCAGCAGTTTAGCTACGGACAGTCTCTATGGCTACACCTTC.

Note on this clonotype: Lacking the conserved final phenylalanine or tryptophan, this CDR3 likely reflects a read error. This rearrangement joins TRBV13 to TRBJ1-4, with D perhaps TRBD1 (5 bases). Germline CDR1 and CDR2: PRHDT and FYEKMQ (reference sequence). Trimming left V 5 bases short and J 4 bases short, with 8 bases between. The CDR3 totals 13 residues. The CDR3 loop is CASSIQGNEKLFL. Here the CDR3 DNA reads TGTGCCAGCAGCATTCAGGGTAATGAAAAACTGTTTCTT.

This clonotype was detected many times. The rearrangement uses TRBV28 and TRBJ1-4, with TRBD1 as a possible D gene (6 bases). The CDR3 length is 17 residues. V shed 5 bases and J shed 0 bases, with 16 bases lying between them. Looked up from germline, CDR1 is MDHEN and CDR2 is SYDVKM. The CDR3 nucleotides read TGTGCCAGCAGTAGGCCAGGGGTTCCCGCAACTAATGAAAAACTGTTTTTT. It yields the protein CASSRPGVPATNEKLFF.

This clonotype appeared a few times. V is TRBV28 and J is TRBJ2-1; no firm D call. Germline values: CDR1 MDHEN, CDR2 SYDVKM. Between the trimmed V and J ends, which lost 2 bases and 8 bases, there was a span of 19 bases. There are 16 residues in the CDR3. CDR3 bases: TGTGCCAGCAGTTTACATGCGGAGCCCGATTGGGATGAGCAGTTCTTC. Translated, it gives CASSLHAEPDWDEQFF.

This clonotype was picked up many times. V and J are TRBV6-2 or TRBV6-3 and TRBJ1-6; possibly TRBD1 for D (5 bases). CDR1 and CDR2 from the germline V gene are MNHEY and SVGEGT. The V and J ends lost 4 bases and 9 bases respectively, with 7 bases between them. The CDR3 consists of 12 residues. The CDR3 DNA reads as TGTGCCAGCAGTTGGGGCGGTTCACCCCTCCACTTT. Translation: CASSWGGSPLHF.

The sample holds many counts of this clonotype. The chain uses TRBV18 and TRBJ1-6, with D unclear. CDR1 and CDR2 from the germline V gene are KGHSH and LQKENI. This CDR3 region has 14 residues. The germline V and J ends were trimmed by 3 bases and 2 bases, with 5 bases remaining between them. For the CDR3, the DNA is TGTGCCAGCTCACCTGAAACCTATAATTCACCCCTCCACTTT. Its protein is CASSPETYNSPLHF.

The V gene is TRBV12-3 or TRBV12-4, the J gene TRBJ2-3, with 8 bases lining up with TRBD2. This CDR3 has 16 amino acids. Trimming took 1 base from V and 2 from J; bases not matched to a gene: 5. In DNA form, the CDR3 reads TGTGCCAGCAGTTTAGTATTTAGCGGGGTCACAGATACGCAGTATTTT. Translated: CASSLVFSGVTDTQYF.

Only a few counts were recorded for this clonotype. The chain is built from TRBV5-1 and TRBJ2-3; D perhaps matches TRBD2 (6 bases). The CDR3 has 16 residues. Germline V gene sequence: CDR1 SGHRS, CDR2 YFSETQ. V was pared by 0 bases and J by 4 bases, with 15 bases between. As DNA, the CDR3 is TGCGCCAGCAGCTTGGCCGGCGCGGGAAGACCAGATACGCAGTATTTT. Its protein product is CASSLAGAGRPDTQYF.

Many counts were recorded for this clonotype. This chain links TRBV7-9 with TRBJ1-6; D gene unclear. Trimming cost V 4 bases and J 10 bases, with 11 bases left between them. Germline V gene sequence: CDR1 SEHNR, CDR2 FQNEAQ (reference sequence). There are 13 residues in the CDR3. CDR3 amino acids: CASSSTLISPLHF. The DNA of the CDR3 is TGTGCCAGCAGCTCCACGCTCATCTCACCCCTCCACTTT. Complete variable domain (other parts from reference TRBV7-9 and TRBJ1-6): DTGVSQNPRHKITKRGQNVTFRCDPISEHNRLYWYRQTLGQGPEFLTYFQNEAQLEKSRLLSDRFSAERPKGSFSTLEIQRTEQGDSAMYLCASSSTLISPLHFGNGTRLTVT.

V gene TRBV7-9 combines with J gene TRBJ2-2, with 10 bases lining up with TRBD2. Germline lookup yields CDR1 SEHNR and CDR2 FQNEAQ (reference sequence). This CDR3 region has 15 residues. The J segment lost 4 bases and the V segment lost 3 bases, leaving 2 bases of the junction unmatched. CDR3 sequence: CASSFGLAATGELFF. Written as DNA, the CDR3 is TGTGCCAGCAGCTTTGGACTAGCGGCCACCGGGGAGCTGTTTTTT.